This T cell receptor beta chain came from a study of blood T cell repertoires in COVID-19. The V and J ends lost 4 bases and 4 bases, in that order; junction bases with no gene match: 5. The CDR3 totals 14 residues. The germline V gene encodes CDR1 SQVTM and CDR2 ANQGSEA. TCRdb's table, derived via immunoSEQ multiplex PCR, lists solely in-frame clones and lacks some. Of approximately 260,000 clones in the sample, 85% to 90% were seen once. Sequencing was carried out using peripheral blood. This TCR came from a woman aged 55-75 years with COVID-19, enrolled during active disease. The chain is built from TRBV29-1 and TRBJ2-1; 9 nucleotides line up with TRBD2. Here the CDR3 DNA reads TGCAGCGTTGCTCTAGCGGGGTTTTACAATGAGCAGTTCTTC. Its translation is CSVALAGFYNEQFF.